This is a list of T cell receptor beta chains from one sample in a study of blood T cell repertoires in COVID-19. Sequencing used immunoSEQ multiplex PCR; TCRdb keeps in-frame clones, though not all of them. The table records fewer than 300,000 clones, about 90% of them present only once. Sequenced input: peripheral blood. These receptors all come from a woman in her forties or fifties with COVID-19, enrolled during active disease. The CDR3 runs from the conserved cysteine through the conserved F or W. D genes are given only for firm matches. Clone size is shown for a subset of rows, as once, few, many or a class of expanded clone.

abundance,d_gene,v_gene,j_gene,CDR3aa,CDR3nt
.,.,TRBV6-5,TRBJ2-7,CASSYPGLQVWYF,TGTGCCAGCAGTTACCCAGGACTACAGGTGTGGTACTTC
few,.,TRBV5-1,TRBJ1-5,CASSLEGGQPQHF,TGCGCCAGCAGCTTGGAGGGAGGTCAGCCCCAGCATTTT
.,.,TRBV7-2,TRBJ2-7,CASSLAPGRAPYEQYF,TGTGCCAGCAGCTTAGCGCCCGGCAGGGCTCCCTACGAGCAGTACTTC
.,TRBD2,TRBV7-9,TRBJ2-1,CASSLVAGEGEQFF,TGTGCCAGCAGCTTAGTAGCGGGGGAAGGGGAGCAGTTCTTC
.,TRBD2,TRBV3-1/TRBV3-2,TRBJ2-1,CASSPQAASGRAAEQFF,TGTGCCAGCAGCCCACAAGCGGCTAGCGGGAGGGCCGCTGAGCAGTTCTTC
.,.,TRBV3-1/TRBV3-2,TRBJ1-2,CASSEDSAGYGYTF,TGTGCCAGCAGCGAGGACAGTGCTGGCTATGGCTACACCTTC
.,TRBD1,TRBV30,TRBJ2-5,CAWSYGDRDSETQYF,TGTGCCTGGAGTTACGGGGACAGGGATTCAGAGACCCAGTACTTC
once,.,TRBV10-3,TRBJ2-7,CAISGGLPAYEQYF,TGTGCCATCAGTGGGGGACTGCCCGCCTACGAGCAGTACTTC
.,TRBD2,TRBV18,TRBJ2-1,CASSPRGLAVEDEQFF,TGTGCCAGCTCACCACGGGGACTAGCGGTCGAGGATGAGCAGTTCTTC
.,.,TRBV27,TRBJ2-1,CASSSGQSYNEQFF,TGTGCCAGCAGTTCAGGACAGTCCTACAATGAGCAGTTCTTC
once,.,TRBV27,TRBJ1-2,CASSSTGYGYTF,TGTGCCAGCAGTTCGACAGGTTACGGCTACACCTTC
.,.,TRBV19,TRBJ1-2,CASSHPFQTNYGYTF,TGTGCCAGTAGTCATCCCTTCCAGACTAACTATGGCTACACCTTC
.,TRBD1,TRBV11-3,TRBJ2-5,CASSYEGQGPETQYF,TGTGCCAGCAGCTATGAGGGACAGGGACCCGAGACCCAGTACTTC
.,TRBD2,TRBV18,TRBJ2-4,CASSPPNSGSAKNIQYF,TGTGCCAGCTCACCACCGAATAGCGGGAGTGCCAAAAACATTCAGTACTTC
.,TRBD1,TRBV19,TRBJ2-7,CASSSPGDRVSYEQYF,TGTGCCAGTAGTTCCCCGGGGGACAGGGTGTCATACGAGCAGTACTTC
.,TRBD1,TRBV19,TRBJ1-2,CASSIEELRDRAFVGYGYTF,TGTGCCAGTAGTATAGAGGAGCTCCGGGACAGGGCTTTCGTAGGCTATGGCTACACCTTC
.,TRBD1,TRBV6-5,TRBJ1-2,CASKGQGNYGYTF,TGTGCCAGCAAGGGACAGGGTAACTATGGCTACACCTTC
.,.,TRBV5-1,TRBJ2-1,CASSLTGTPSHEQFF,TGCGCCAGCAGCCTTACCGGGACTCCAAGCCATGAGCAGTTCTTC
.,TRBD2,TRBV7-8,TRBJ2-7,CASSSVPSGSGEQYF,TGTGCCAGCAGCTCGGTGCCTAGCGGGAGTGGTGAGCAGTACTTC
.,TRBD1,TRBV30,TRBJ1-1,CAWRPTGDTEAFF,TGTGCCTGGAGGCCCACAGGGGACACTGAAGCTTTCTTT
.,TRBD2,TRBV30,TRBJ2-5,CAWSVSGIAGTETQYF,TGTGCCTGGAGTGTATCGGGGATAGCGGGAACAGAGACCCAGTACTTC
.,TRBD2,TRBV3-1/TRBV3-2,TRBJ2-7,CASSLPASGSSYEQYF,TGTGCCAGCAGTCTCCCGGCTAGCGGGAGTTCCTACGAGCAGTACTTC
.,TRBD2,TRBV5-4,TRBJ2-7,CASMPGLAGVHEQYF,TGTGCCAGCATGCCGGGACTAGCGGGAGTCCACGAGCAGTACTTC
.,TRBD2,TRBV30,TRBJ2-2,CAWSGGLAGGPTGELFF,TGTGCCTGGAGTGGGGGACTAGCGGGAGGGCCGACCGGGGAGCTGTTTTTT
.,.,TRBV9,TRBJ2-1,CASSASPVGLDYNEQFF,TGTGCCAGCAGCGCTAGTCCCGTGGGACTCGACTACAATGAGCAGTTCTTC
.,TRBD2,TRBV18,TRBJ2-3,CASSLLLAEYTDTQYF,TGTGCCAGCTCACTCCTACTAGCGGAGTACACAGATACGCAGTATTTT
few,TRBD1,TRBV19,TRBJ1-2,CASSIVPETGDGYTF,TGTGCCAGTAGTATAGTTCCCGAGACAGGGGATGGCTACACCTTC
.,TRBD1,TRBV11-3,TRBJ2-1,CASSLDWGQGRSEQFF,TGTGCCAGCAGCTTAGACTGGGGACAGGGAAGAAGTGAGCAGTTCTTC
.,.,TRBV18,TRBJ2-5,CASSLTGGRYQETQYF,TGTGCCAGCTCACTCACCGGAGGCAGGTACCAAGAGACCCAGTACTTC
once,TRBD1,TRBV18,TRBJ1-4,CASSPRDRGNEKLFF,TGTGCCAGCTCACCCCGGGACAGGGGTAATGAAAAACTGTTTTTT
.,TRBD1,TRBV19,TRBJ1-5,CASSRTGRHNQPQHF,TGTGCCAGTAGTAGGACAGGAAGACACAATCAGCCCCAGCATTTT
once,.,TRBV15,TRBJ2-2,CATSIGLAANTGELFF,TGTGCCACCAGCATTGGGCTGGCTGCGAACACCGGGGAGCTGTTTTTT
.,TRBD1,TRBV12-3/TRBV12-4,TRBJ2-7,CASSGDSYEQYF,TGTGCCAGCAGTGGGGACAGCTACGAGCAGTACTTC
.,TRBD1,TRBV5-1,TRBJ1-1,CASSLRTGGSTEAFF,TGCGCCAGCAGCTTGCGGACAGGGGGGTCAACTGAAGCTTTCTTT
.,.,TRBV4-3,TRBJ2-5,CASSQMGLQETQYF,TGCGCCAGCAGCCAAATGGGACTTCAAGAGACCCAGTACTTC
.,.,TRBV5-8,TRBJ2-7,CASSLAGRGPNEQYF,TGTGCCAGCAGCTTGGCCGGGAGGGGGCCTAACGAGCAGTACTTC
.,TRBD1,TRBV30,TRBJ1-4,CAWVKGQGMRGNEKLFF,TGTGCCTGGGTGAAGGGACAGGGGATGAGGGGTAATGAAAAACTGTTTTTT
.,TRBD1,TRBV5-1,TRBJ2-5,CASSLGQGATFGQYF,TGCGCCAGCAGCTTAGGACAGGGGGCGACTTTTGGCCAGTACTTC
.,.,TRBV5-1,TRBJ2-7,CASSLVGRTYEQYF,TGCGCCAGCAGCTTGGTTGGCAGAACCTACGAGCAGTACTTC
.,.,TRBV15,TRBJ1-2,CATSREGDYYGYTF,TGTGCCACCAGCAGAGAGGGAGATTACTATGGCTACACCTTC
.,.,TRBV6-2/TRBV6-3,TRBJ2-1,CASSPAGGGRGNEQFF,TGTGCCAGCAGTCCCGCAGGGGGCGGGAGGGGGAATGAGCAGTTCTTC
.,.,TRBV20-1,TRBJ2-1,CSASGLARYEQFF,TGCAGTGCTAGTGGGCTAGCGCGCTATGAGCAGTTCTTC
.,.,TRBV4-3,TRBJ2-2,CASSSKLGRTGELFF,TGCGCCAGCAGCTCGAAGCTAGGGAGAACCGGGGAGCTGTTTTTT
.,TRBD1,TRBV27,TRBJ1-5,CASSDGTASNQPQHF,TGTGCCAGCAGCGACGGGACAGCTAGCAATCAGCCCCAGCATTTT